Reported below is one T cell receptor beta chain. No antigen is known for it. Base qualities are missing; no much larger clone stands one base away. These data originate in a study of radiotherapy plus CTLA-4 blockade in lung cancer (dated 2018 in TCRdb). As for the study more broadly: Objective responses were observed in 15% to 20% of enrolled patients, and disease control was achieved in about 32%. Summary of the overall study and its limitations: Early dynamic changes in blood T cell clones, together with increased serum interferon-beta after radiation, were reported as the strongest predictors of response. After treatment with radiotherapy and ipilimumab, TCR clones that originated in tumors expanded in peripheral blood.

The library was generated by the immunoSEQ multiplex PCR assay. The clones in this table, taken by TCRdb from immuneACCESS, are in-frame only. Not every clone is retained; where verified, under half of the shortfall comes from an unresolved V gene, and the cause of the rest is unknown. The sample table lists 39,000 or so clones, 70% to 85% of them with a count of one. The ten largest make up approximately 8.9% of the sample. In this study, focal radiation therapy paired with CTLA-4 blockade (ipilimumab) was tested in patients who had chemo-refractory metastatic non-small-cell lung cancer. Reading the germline V gene gives CDR1 SGHTA and CDR2 FQGNSA. The CDR3, from cysteine to phenylalanine, totals 15 residues. Only CDR3 DNA remains: 45 bases, in frame from the first base. V was cut back by 5 bases and J by 1 base, leaving a gap of 14 bases between them.

The chain employs TRBV7-2 and TRBJ2-5, with no reliable assignment of the D segment. The TCR comes from a human donor with non-small cell lung cancer who had stable disease on radiotherapy plus ipilimumab. The material was peripheral blood, obtained from a patient treated with radiotherapy plus ipilimumab. The CDR3 sequence is CASSLPTILQETQYF. In nucleotide form, the sequence is TGTGCCAGCAGCCTCCCGACGATCCTCCAAGAGACCCAGTACTTC.